This entry describes one T cell receptor (beta chain). This sample stems from a study of T cells of healthy individuals. MiXCR was run by TCRdb on the 5' RACE reads, yielding one entry per CDR3 protein. The data contain about 53,000 distinct CDR3 sequences, roughly 14% of them singletons. The TCR sequence derives from a human donor in good health.

The CDR3: CSARDRLTGKAEKLFF. The CDR3 nucleotides are TGCAGTGCTAGAGACCGATTGACAGGGAAGGCGGAAAAACTGTTTTTT. The chain links TRBV20-1 to TRBJ1-4; TRBD1 matches 7 bases. V lost 0 bases and J lost 8; bases outside the gene matches: 12. The CDR3 runs to 16 residues. In germline, CDR1 is DFQATT, CDR2 SNEGSKA (reference sequence).